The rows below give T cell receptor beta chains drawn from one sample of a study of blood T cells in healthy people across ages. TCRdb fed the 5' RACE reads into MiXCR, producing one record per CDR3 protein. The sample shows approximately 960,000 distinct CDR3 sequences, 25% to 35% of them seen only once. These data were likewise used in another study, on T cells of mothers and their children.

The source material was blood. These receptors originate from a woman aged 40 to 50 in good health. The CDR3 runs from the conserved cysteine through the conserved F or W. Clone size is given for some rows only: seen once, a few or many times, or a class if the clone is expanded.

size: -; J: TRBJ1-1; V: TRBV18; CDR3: CASSPEKNTEAFF
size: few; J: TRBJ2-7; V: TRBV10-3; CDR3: CAIRNGAGRSYEQYF
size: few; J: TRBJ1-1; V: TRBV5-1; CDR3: CASSLVGAMNTEAFF
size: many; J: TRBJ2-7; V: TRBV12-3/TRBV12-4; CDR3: CASSFGQAYEQYF
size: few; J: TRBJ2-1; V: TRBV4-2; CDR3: CASSQEATSITNEQFF
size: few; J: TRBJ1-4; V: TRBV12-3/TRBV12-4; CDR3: CASRTTGGLEKLFF
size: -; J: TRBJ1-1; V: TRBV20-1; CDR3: CSARVESGVLAEAFF
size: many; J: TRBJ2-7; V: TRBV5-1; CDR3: CASSRLTGTGDSYEQYF
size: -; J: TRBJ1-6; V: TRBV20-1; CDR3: CSARDPGTFSPLHF
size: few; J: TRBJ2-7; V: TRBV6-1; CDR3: CASGKRFGVSGSYEQYF
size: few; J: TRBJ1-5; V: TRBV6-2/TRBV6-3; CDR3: CASSYSTTGSGEGNQPQHF
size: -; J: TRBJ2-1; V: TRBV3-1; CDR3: CASSQDPGPRETQFF
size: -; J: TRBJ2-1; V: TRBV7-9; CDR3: CASGTGTAKNEQFF
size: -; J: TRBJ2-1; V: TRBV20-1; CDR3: CSASILAGGQFEQFF
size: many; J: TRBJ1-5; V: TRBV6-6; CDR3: CASRVTGTENQPQHF
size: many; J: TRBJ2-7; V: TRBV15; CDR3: CATSREGGLYEQYF
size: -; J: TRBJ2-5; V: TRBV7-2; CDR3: CASSGVAGGRNEQYF
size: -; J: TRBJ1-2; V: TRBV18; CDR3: CASSPVDAGYGYTF
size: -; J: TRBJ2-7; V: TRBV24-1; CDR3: CATRKDREGDEQYF
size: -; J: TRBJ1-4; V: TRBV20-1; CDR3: CSARDRVTNEKLFF
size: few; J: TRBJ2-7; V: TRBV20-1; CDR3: CSARDPRGGYEQYF
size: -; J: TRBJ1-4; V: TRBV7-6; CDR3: CASSLAGDEKLFF
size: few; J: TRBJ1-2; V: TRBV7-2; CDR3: CASSQWGDRGSGYGYTF
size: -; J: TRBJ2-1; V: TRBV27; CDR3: CASGFTLSGGAGLNEQFF
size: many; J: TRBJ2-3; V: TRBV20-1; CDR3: CSATGGQYSTDTQYF
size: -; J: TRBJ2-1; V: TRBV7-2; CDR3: CASSLLAGGLSYNEQFF
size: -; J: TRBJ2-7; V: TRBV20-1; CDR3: CSASRGAGVGEQYF